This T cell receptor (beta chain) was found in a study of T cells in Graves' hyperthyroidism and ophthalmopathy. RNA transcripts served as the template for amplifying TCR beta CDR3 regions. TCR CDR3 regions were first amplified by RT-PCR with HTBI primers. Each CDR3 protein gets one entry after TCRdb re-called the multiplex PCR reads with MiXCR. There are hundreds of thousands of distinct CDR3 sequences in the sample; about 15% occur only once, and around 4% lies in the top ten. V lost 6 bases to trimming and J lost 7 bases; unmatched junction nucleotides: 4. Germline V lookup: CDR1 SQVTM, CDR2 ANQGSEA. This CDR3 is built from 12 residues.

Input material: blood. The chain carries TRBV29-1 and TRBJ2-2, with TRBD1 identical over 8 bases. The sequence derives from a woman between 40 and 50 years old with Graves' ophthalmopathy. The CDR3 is CSVNRGVGELFF. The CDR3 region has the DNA TGCAGCGTAAACAGGGGGGTCGGGGAGCTGTTTTTT.